This T cell receptor beta chain derives from a study of T-cell reconstitution after alpha-beta-depleted transplantation in children. The CDR3 has 16 amino acids. The germline V gene has CDR1 KGHDR and CDR2 SFDVKD. V lost 9 bases and J 0 bases, leaving 17 bases between the germline ends. Notes on this clonotype: Its antigen remains unidentified.

Unique molecular identifiers were used in preparing the TCRbeta library. TCRdb re-analysed the PCR reads in MiXCR, keeping a single row per CDR3 protein. The sample lists around 450,000 distinct CDR3 sequences; roughly 16% were seen once. Study observations and caveats: Several hundred expanded graft clones reportedly gave rise to the alpha-beta T cells present about two months after transplant. Diversity of TCRbeta at day 60 was high in some patients, arising from surviving recipient T cells and thymic progenitors. Newly produced T cells mostly provided counts and TCRbeta diversity after one year, as hyperexpanded clones declined.

V usage is TRBV24-1 and J usage is TRBJ2-1, with a weak D call TRBD2 (5 bases). This specimen was PBMCs, mostly from graft donor cells, taken 360 days after TCRalphabeta/CD19-depleted stem cell transplant. The source of this sequence is a boy under two years old who had a stem cell transplant for Wiskott-Aldrich syndrome, so the T cells may come from the graft donor. The CDR3 spells CATLIIRGSSYNEQFF. The CDR3 nucleotides read TGTGCCACCTTGATTATTCGGGGAAGCTCCTACAATGAGCAGTTCTTC.